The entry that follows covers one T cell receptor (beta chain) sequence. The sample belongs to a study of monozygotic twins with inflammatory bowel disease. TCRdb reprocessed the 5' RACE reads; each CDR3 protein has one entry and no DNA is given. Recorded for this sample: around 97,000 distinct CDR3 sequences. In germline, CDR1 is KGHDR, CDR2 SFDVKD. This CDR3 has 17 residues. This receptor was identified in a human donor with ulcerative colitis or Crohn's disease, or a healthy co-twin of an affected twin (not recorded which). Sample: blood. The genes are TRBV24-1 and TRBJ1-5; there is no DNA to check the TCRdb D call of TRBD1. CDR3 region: CATSDLSDRDSNQPQHF.